This TCR beta chain was sequenced during a study of T cells after yellow fever vaccination. Study as a whole: In the case of low-cell-number fractions, SMART-Seq v4 Ultra Low Input was used for preparation. Findings and limits, study-wide: Secondary responses were weaker yet peaked faster, day 5 versus 15. Sorted repertoires could include abundant contaminating clonotypes from bulk cells.

Trimming removed 5 bases from V and 3 bases from J, with 17 bases in between. The germline CDR1 and CDR2 sequences are SGHRS and YFSETQ. The CDR3 sequence is 15 residues long. For TCR, cDNA came from 5'RACE template switching, which added a universal primer site and UMIs. Each CDR3 protein gets one entry after TCRdb re-called the 5' RACE reads with MiXCR. This sample has under 200,000 distinct CDR3 sequences, with around 10% found just once. This clonotype has only a few counts. Its antigen remains unidentified. The TCR originated in a young man who received the YFV17D yellow fever vaccine. This material consisted of CD8+ T cells sorted from PBMCs, taken 15 days after the yellow fever booster vaccination. The rearrangement links TRBV5-1 to TRBJ1-1; D is perhaps TRBD1 (5 bases). The CDR3 is CASSGVGVGDTEAFF. The CDR3 nucleotides read TGCGCCAGCAGTGGGGTCGGAGTAGGGGACACTGAAGCTTTCTTT.